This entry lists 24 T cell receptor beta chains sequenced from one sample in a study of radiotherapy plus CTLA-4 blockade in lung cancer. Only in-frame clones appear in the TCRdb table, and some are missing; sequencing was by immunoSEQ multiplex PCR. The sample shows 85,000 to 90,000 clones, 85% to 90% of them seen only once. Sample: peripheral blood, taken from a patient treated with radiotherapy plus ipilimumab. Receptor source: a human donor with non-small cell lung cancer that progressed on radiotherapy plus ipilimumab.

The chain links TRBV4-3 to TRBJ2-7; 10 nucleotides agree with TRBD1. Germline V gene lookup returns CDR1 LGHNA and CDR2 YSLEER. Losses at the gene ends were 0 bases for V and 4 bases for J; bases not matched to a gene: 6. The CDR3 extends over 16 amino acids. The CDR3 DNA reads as TGCGCCAGCAGCCAAGAAGCGGGACAGGGGTCATACGAGCAGTACTTC. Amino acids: CASSQEAGQGSYEQYF.

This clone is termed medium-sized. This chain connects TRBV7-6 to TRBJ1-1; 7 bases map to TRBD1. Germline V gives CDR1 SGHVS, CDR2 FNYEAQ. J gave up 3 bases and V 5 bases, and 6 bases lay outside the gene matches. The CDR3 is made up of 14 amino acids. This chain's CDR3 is CASSASRGYTEAFF. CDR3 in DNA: TGTGCCAGCAGCGCAAGCAGGGGGTACACTGAAGCTTTCTTT.

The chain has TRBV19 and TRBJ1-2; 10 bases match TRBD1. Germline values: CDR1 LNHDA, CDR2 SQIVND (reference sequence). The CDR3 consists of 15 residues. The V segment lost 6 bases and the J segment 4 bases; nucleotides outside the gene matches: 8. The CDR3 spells CASSQTGTGVYGYTF. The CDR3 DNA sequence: TGTGCCAGTAGCCAAACCGGGACAGGGGTCTATGGCTACACCTTC.

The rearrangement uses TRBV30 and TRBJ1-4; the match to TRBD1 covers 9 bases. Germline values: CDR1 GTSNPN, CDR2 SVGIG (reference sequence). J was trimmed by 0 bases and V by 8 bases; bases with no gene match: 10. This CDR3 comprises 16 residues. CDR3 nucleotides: TGTGCCATGGACAGGGGAGGGTCCACAACTAATGAAAAACTGTTTTTT. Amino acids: CAMDRGGSTTNEKLFF.

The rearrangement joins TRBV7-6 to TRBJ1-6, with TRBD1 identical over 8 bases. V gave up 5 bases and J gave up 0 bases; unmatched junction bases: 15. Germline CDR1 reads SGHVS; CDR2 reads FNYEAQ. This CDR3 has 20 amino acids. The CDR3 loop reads CASSPLTGQVGSSYNSPLHF. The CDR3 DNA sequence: TGTGCCAGCAGCCCCTTAACGGGACAGGTTGGCAGCTCCTATAATTCACCCCTCCACTTT.

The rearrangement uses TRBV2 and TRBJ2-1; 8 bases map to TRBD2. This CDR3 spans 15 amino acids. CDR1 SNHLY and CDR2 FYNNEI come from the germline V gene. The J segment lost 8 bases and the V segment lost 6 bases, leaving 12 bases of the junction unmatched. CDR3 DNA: TGTGCCAGCAGCCCTCCCGGGACTAGTAGAGATGAGCAGTTCTTC. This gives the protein CASSPPGTSRDEQFF.

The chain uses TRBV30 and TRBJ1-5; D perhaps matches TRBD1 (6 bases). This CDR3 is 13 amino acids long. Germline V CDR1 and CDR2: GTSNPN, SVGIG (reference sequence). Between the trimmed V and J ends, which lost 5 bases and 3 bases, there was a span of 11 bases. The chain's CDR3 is CAWAGADNQPQHF. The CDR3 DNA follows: TGTGCCTGGGCGGGGGCGGACAATCAGCCCCAGCATTTT.

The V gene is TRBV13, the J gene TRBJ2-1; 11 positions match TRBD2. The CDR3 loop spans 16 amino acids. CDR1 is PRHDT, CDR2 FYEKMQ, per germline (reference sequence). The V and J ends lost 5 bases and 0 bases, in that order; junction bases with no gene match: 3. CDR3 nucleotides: TGTGCCAGCAGCAGACTAGCGGGAAGCTCCTACAATGAGCAGTTCTTC. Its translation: CASSRLAGSSYNEQFF.

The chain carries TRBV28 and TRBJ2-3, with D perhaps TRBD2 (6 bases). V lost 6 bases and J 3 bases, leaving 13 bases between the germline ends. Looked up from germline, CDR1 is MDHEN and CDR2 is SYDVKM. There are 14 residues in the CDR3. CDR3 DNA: TGTGCCAGCAGGGTCGGGGGTTTGACAGATACGCAGTATTTT. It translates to CASRVGGLTDTQYF.

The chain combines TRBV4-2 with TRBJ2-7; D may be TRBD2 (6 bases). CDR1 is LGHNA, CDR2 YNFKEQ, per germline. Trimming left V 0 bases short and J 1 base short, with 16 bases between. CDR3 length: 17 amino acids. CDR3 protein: CASSQEGARESSYEQYF. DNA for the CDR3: TGTGCCAGCAGCCAAGAAGGGGCACGGGAGTCTTCCTACGAGCAGTACTTC.

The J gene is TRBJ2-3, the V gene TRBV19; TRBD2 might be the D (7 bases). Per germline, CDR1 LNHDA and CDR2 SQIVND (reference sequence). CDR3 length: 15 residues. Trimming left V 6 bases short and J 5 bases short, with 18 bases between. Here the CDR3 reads CASRRGGLAGDTQYF. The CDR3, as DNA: TGTGCCAGTAGGAGGGGGGGGCTAGCTGGAGATACGCAGTATTTT.

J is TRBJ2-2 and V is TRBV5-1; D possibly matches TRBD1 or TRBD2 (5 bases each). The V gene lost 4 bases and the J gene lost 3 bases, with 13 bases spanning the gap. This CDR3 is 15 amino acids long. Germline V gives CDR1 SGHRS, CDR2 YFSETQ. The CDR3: CASSPGRVDTGELFF. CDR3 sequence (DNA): TGCGCCAGCAGCCCAGGGAGAGTGGACACCGGGGAGCTGTTTTTT.

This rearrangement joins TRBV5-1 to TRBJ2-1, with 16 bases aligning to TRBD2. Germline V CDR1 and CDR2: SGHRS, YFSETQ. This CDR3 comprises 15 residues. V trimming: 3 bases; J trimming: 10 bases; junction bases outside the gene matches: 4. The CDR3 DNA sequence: TGCGCCAGCAGCTCCGGGACTAGCGGGAGGGGAGAGCAGTTCTTC. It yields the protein CASSSGTSGRGEQFF.

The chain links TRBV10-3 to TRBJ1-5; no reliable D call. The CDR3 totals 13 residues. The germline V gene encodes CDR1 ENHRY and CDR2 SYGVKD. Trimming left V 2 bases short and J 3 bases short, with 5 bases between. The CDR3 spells CAISEGVNQPQHF. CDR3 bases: TGTGCCATCAGTGAGGGGGTCAATCAGCCCCAGCATTTT.

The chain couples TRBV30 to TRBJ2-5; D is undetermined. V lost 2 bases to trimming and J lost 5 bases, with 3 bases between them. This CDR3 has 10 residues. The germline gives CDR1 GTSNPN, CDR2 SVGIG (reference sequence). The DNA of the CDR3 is TGTGCCTGGAGTTTGGAGACCCAGTACTTC. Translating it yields CAWSLETQYF.

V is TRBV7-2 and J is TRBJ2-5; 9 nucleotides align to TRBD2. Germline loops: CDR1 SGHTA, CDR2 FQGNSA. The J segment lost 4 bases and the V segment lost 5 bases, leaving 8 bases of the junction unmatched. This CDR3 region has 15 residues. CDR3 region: CASSRAGGGGETQYF. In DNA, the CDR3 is TGTGCCAGCAGCCGGGCGGGAGGGGGAGGAGAGACCCAGTACTTC.

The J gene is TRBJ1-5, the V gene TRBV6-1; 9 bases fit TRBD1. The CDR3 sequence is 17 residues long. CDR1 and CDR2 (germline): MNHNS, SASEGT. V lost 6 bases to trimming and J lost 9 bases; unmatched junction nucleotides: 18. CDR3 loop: CASREHAGTGMSRPQHF. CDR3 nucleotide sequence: TGTGCCAGCAGAGAACACGCCGGGACAGGGATGAGCCGGCCCCAGCATTTT.

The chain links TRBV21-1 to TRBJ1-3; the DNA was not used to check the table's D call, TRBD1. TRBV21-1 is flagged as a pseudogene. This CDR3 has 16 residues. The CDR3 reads CASSKGVGASGNTIYF. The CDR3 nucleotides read TGTGCCAGCAGCAAAGGCGTGGGGGCAAGTGGAAACACCATATATTTT.

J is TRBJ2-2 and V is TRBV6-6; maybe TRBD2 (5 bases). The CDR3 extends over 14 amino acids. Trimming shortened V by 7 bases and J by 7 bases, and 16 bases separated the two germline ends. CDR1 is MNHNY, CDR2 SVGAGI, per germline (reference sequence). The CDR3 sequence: CASIEYSGGGELFF. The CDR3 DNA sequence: TGTGCCAGCATTGAGTACAGCGGCGGCGGGGAGCTGTTTTTT.

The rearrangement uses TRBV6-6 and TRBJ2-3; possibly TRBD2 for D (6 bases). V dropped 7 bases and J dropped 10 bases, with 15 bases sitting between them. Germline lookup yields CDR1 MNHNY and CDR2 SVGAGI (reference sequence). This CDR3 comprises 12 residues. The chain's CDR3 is CASTREAGPQYF. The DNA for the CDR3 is TGTGCCAGCACCAGGGAGGCCGGTCCGCAGTATTTT.

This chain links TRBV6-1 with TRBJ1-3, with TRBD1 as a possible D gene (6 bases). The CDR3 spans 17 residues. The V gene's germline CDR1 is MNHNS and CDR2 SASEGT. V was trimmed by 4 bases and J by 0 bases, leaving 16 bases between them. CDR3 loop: CASSAQGQTASGNTIYF. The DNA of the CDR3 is TGTGCCAGCAGTGCCCAAGGACAGACCGCCTCTGGAAACACCATATATTTT.

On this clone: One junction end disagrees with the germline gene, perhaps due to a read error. CDR3 region: CASTPGQGPYGYTF. CDR3 sequence (DNA): TGTGCCAGCACACCCGGACAGGGCCCCTATGGCTACACCTTC. The chain links TRBV18 to TRBJ1-2, with TRBD1 matching 8 bases. Germline V gene data show CDR1 as KGHSH and CDR2 as LQKENI. The CDR3 is 14 amino acids. The full variable domain, its missing parts supplied by reference TRBV18 and TRBJ1-2, is NAGVMQNPRHLVRRRGQEARLRCSPMKGHSHVYWYRQLPEEGLKFMVYLQKENIIDESGMPKERFSAEFPKEGPSILRIQQVVRGDSAAYFCASTPGQGPYGYTFGSGTRLTVV.

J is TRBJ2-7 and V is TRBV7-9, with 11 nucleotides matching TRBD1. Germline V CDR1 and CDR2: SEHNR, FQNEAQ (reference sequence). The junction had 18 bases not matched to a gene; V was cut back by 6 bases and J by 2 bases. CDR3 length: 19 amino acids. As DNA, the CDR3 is TGTGCCAGCAGTTTCGGAGACAGTGGACAGGGGGCCATCCCCTACGAGCAGTACTTC. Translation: CASSFGDSGQGAIPYEQYF.

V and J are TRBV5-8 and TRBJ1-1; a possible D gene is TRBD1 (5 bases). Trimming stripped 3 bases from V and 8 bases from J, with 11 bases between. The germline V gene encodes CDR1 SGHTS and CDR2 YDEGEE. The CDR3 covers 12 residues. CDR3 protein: CASSWRGMEAFF. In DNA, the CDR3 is TGTGCCAGCAGCTGGCGGGGGATGGAAGCTTTCTTT.